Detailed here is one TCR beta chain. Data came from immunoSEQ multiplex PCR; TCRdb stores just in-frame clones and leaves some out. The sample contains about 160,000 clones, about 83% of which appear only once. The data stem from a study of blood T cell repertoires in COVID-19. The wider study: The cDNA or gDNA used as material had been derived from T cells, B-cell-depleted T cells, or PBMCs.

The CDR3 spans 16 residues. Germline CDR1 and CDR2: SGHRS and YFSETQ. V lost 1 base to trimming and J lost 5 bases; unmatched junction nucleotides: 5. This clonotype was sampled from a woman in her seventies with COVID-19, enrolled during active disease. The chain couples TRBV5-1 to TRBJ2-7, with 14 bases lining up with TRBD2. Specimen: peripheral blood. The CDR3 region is CASSLSWTSGGNEQYF. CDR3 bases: TGCGCCAGCAGCTTGTCCTGGACTAGCGGGGGGAACGAGCAGTACTTC.